This entry concerns a single T cell receptor (beta chain). These data originate in a study of blood T cell repertoires in COVID-19. Cohorts were assigned according to the clinical history that participants reported. The study counted Cohort 3 donors as recovered given two negative PCRs, clearance, or symptom resolution. The CDR3 spans 16 residues. Trimming pared 0 bases from V and 0 bases from J, leaving 12 bases between. The germline CDR1 and CDR2 sequences are SGHKS and YYEKEE (reference sequence). Original processing notes: Reference gene primer amplification in the assay estimated nucleated cell counts. Generated by immunoSEQ multiplex PCR, the TCRdb table keeps only in-frame clones and is missing some. D and trimming were read from the DNA, whereas the V and J calls and clone size are those reported in that table. The data contain 200,000 to 250,000 clones, 70% to 90% of them seen just once; the ten biggest clones take up approximately 10%.

The TCR comes from a man aged 25 to 45 who had recovered from COVID-19. Input material: PBMCs or T cells enriched from blood (not recorded which). V gene TRBV5-5 combines with J gene TRBJ1-1; D is ambiguous. The CDR3: CASSLAGMGLNTEAFF. CDR3 nucleotides: TGTGCCAGCAGCTTGGCCGGGATGGGGTTGAACACTGAAGCTTTCTTT. Full variable domain (rest looked up from reference TRBV5-5 and TRBJ1-1): DAGVTQSPTHLIKTRGQQVTLRCSPISGHKSVSWYQQVLGQGPQFIFQYYEKEERGRGNFPDRFSARQFPNYSSELNVNALLLGDSALYLCASSLAGMGLNTEAFFGQGTRLTVV.